Listed below are T cell receptor beta chains from one sample, sequenced in a study of blood T cell repertoires in COVID-19. TCRdb keeps only in-frame clones here, not all; method: immunoSEQ multiplex PCR. The table has 84,000 or so clones, around 82% seen once. Source material: peripheral blood. These receptors all come from a man in his sixties with COVID-19, enrolled during active disease. CDR3s include the opening cysteine and the closing phenylalanine or tryptophan. Each record gives: clone size, V gene, D gene, J gene, CDR3 DNA, CDR3 protein. D genes are given only for firm matches. Only some rows state a clone size, as once, few, many or a class for expanded clones.

clone size: NA
V gene: TRBV4-1
D gene: TRBD2
J gene: TRBJ2-3
CDR3 DNA: TGCGCCAGCAGCCAAGGGGGTAGCGGGAGGGGAACTAGCACAGATACGCAGTATTTT
CDR3 protein: CASSQGGSGRGTSTDTQYF

clone size: NA
V gene: TRBV11-3
D gene: NA
J gene: TRBJ2-7
CDR3 DNA: TGTGCCAGCAGCAAGCACCCCGGGTATCTCTACGAGCAGTACTTC
CDR3 protein: CASSKHPGYLYEQYF

clone size: NA
V gene: TRBV4-3
D gene: TRBD1
J gene: TRBJ2-7
CDR3 DNA: TGCGCCAGCAGCCAAGATTATCGGACAGGGCCCTCCTACGAGCAGTACTTC
CDR3 protein: CASSQDYRTGPSYEQYF

clone size: NA
V gene: TRBV3-1/TRBV3-2
D gene: TRBD2
J gene: TRBJ2-1
CDR3 DNA: TGTGCCAGCAGCCCATGGAGGACTAGCGGTACCTACAATGAGCAGTTCTTC
CDR3 protein: CASSPWRTSGTYNEQFF

clone size: NA
V gene: TRBV7-9
D gene: NA
J gene: TRBJ2-3
CDR3 DNA: TGTGCCAGCAGCTTGTACTCCGCCGGCGGGACAGATACGCAGTATTTT
CDR3 protein: CASSLYSAGGTDTQYF

clone size: NA
V gene: TRBV19
D gene: NA
J gene: TRBJ1-5
CDR3 DNA: TGTGCCAGTAGTGTAGAGGCGGTAGCAAATCAGCCCCAGCATTTT
CDR3 protein: CASSVEAVANQPQHF

clone size: NA
V gene: TRBV19
D gene: TRBD2
J gene: TRBJ2-3
CDR3 DNA: TGTGCCAGTAGAGGTCGGAGGGGAGAGCGGGAGATAGTGGCAGATACGCAGTATTTT
CDR3 protein: CASRGRRGEREIVADTQYF

clone size: NA
V gene: TRBV5-6
D gene: NA
J gene: TRBJ2-7
CDR3 DNA: TGTGCCAGCAGCCCGTTATCCGTCTACGAGCAGTACTTC
CDR3 protein: CASSPLSVYEQYF

clone size: NA
V gene: TRBV6-1
D gene: NA
J gene: TRBJ1-4
CDR3 DNA: TGTGCCAGCAGTGACAGGACAACTAATGAAAAACTGTTTTTT
CDR3 protein: CASSDRTTNEKLFF

clone size: NA
V gene: TRBV29-1
D gene: NA
J gene: TRBJ2-3
CDR3 DNA: TGCAGCGTTGAATGGCGGTCTAGCACAGATACGCAGTATTTT
CDR3 protein: CSVEWRSSTDTQYF

clone size: NA
V gene: TRBV5-1
D gene: NA
J gene: TRBJ2-7
CDR3 DNA: TGCGCCAGCAGTACCGGGATCCCGTTTTACGAGCAGTACTTC
CDR3 protein: CASSTGIPFYEQYF

clone size: few
V gene: TRBV9
D gene: TRBD1
J gene: TRBJ1-2
CDR3 DNA: TGTGCCAGCAGCGCCACAGGGGGCGGAGGTGGCTACACCTTC
CDR3 protein: CASSATGGGGGYTF

clone size: NA
V gene: TRBV18
D gene: TRBD1
J gene: TRBJ1-1
CDR3 DNA: TGTGCCAGCTCACCACCTGGGACAGGGCCGAACACTGAAGCTTTCTTT
CDR3 protein: CASSPPGTGPNTEAFF

clone size: NA
V gene: TRBV19
D gene: TRBD1
J gene: TRBJ1-1
CDR3 DNA: TGTGCCAGTAGTAGCTGGACAGGGTGGCAAACTGAAGCTTTCTTT
CDR3 protein: CASSSWTGWQTEAFF

clone size: few
V gene: TRBV4-1
D gene: TRBD2
J gene: TRBJ2-2
CDR3 DNA: TGCGCCAGCAGCCTAAGGACTAGCGGGAACACCGGGGAGCTGTTTTTT
CDR3 protein: CASSLRTSGNTGELFF

clone size: NA
V gene: TRBV15
D gene: NA
J gene: TRBJ2-5
CDR3 DNA: TGTGCCACCAGCAGAGATATGGACTCGGAGACCCAGTACTTC
CDR3 protein: CATSRDMDSETQYF